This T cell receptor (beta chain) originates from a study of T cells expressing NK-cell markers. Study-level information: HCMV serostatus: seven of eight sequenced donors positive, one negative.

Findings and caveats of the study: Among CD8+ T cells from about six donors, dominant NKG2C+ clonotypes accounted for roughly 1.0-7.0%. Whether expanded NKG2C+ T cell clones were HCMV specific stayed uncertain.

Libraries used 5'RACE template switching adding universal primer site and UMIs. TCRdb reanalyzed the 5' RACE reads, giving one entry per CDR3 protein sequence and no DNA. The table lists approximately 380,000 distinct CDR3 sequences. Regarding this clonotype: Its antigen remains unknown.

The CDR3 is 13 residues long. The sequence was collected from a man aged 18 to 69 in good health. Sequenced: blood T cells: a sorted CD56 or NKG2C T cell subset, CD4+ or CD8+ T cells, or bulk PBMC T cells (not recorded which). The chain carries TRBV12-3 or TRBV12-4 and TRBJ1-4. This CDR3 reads CASSFRGGGKLFF.